This T cell receptor beta chain was recovered during a study of blood T cells in healthy people across ages. Broader study findings: When set beside aged donors, long-lived donors presented more naive CD4+ cells and higher diversity. CMV infection status of these donors was not known.

Germline V gene sequence: CDR1 MNHEY, CDR2 SMNVEV (reference sequence). Trimming pared 2 bases from V and 6 bases from J, leaving 14 bases between. This CDR3 comprises 14 residues. A word on this clonotype: As yet, its antigen is unknown.

Using a J-beta primer mix together with a sample-barcoded 5' primer, a second PCR was run for roughly 6 to 11 cycles. CDR3-containing paired-end reads numbering at least 3 million came from each sample. Each CDR3 protein gets one entry after TCRdb re-called the 5' RACE reads with MiXCR. This table has 800,000 to 1,000,000 distinct CDR3 sequences, about 44% appearing once. Researchers collected around 11 milliliters of peripheral blood from every single donor. J is TRBJ2-7 and V is TRBV27, with D unresolved. The TCR comes from a young man in good health. Input material: blood. DNA of the CDR3: TGTGCCAGCAGTTTAATGTGGGCGGACGGCGAGCAGTACTTC. Protein sequence: CASSLMWADGEQYF.